These 8 T cell receptor beta chains were sequenced from one sample in a study of beta chain features in type 1 diabetes. Study-wide results and limits: Moderate yet significant TCRB CDR3 shortening was seen in Type 1 diabetes patients in all four CD4+ subsets.

Expressed TCRB transcripts were sequenced after all isolated RNA was converted to cDNA. Some clones are missing from TCRdb's copy, which holds only in-frame ones; the method was immunoSEQ multiplex PCR. This table has some 640,000 clones, over 13% appearing once. Their specific antigens are unknown. The specimen sequenced was naive CD4+ T cells from blood. The receptor set was obtained from a man aged 18 to 30 with type 1 diabetes.

The chain is built from TRBV29-1 and TRBJ2-7, with no clear D. Trimming cost V 4 bases and J 0 bases, with 13 bases left between them. CDR1 is SQVTM, CDR2 ANQGSEA, per germline. The CDR3 runs to 14 residues. The CDR3 sequence: CSVGRWSASYEQYF. The CDR3 DNA reads as TGCAGCGTTGGTCGTTGGAGCGCCTCCTACGAGCAGTACTTC.

This chain connects TRBV30 to TRBJ1-2; D perhaps matches TRBD1 (5 bases). Deletions cut 7 bases from V and 5 bases from J, with 17 bases between. Germline V gives CDR1 GTSNPN, CDR2 SVGIG (reference sequence). This CDR3 is built from 13 residues. The CDR3 spells CAFGLTGRYGYTF. The CDR3, as DNA: TGTGCCTTCGGTTTGACGGGGCGATATGGCTACACCTTC.

This clone was observed a handful of times. The same CDR3 is also encoded by other DNA sequences in this sample. J is TRBJ2-3 and V is TRBV5-6; D ambiguous. The germline V and J ends were trimmed by 2 bases and 0 bases, with 4 bases remaining between them. The CDR3 runs 13 residues. CDR1 and CDR2 from the germline V gene are SGHDT and YYEEEE. CDR3 amino acids: CASSFSSTDTQYF. CDR3 in DNA: TGTGCCAGCAGCTTTAGTAGCACAGATACGCAGTATTTT.

The chain's CDR3 is CSVLPGRLAYNEQFF. CDR3 DNA: TGCAGCGTTTTACCGGGACGGCTGGCCTACAATGAGCAGTTCTTC. This chain joins TRBV29-1 and TRBJ2-1; either TRBD1 or TRBD2 may fit D (5 bases each). The CDR3 length is 15 residues. Germline lookup yields CDR1 SQVTM and CDR2 ANQGSEA. The V end lost 5 bases, the J end lost 2 bases, and 16 bases lay between the germline ends.

This clone was seen a few times. This chain joins TRBV6-5 and TRBJ1-2; no firm D call. This CDR3 comprises 13 residues. V lost 4 bases and J lost 9, with 15 bases in between. Looked up from germline, CDR1 is MNHEY and CDR2 is SVGAGI. The CDR3 sequence is CASSFTLGDSYTF. CDR3 sequence (DNA): TGTGCCAGCAGTTTTACCCTCGGCGATAGCTACACCTTC.

This clone was found a few times. The chain joins TRBV7-8 to TRBJ2-5; D may correspond to TRBD1 or TRBD2 (5 bases each). Germline CDR1 and CDR2: SGHVS and FQNEAQ. CDR3 length: 15 residues. Trimming removed 4 bases at V and 4 bases at J, with 16 bases between. The CDR3 DNA follows: TGTGCCAGCAGCTCTACCGGGACCCCCTCAGAGACCCAGTACTTC. It codes for CASSSTGTPSETQYF.

J is TRBJ2-3 and V is TRBV19; no firm D call. The CDR3 has 15 amino acids. Germline CDR1 reads LNHDA; CDR2 reads SQIVND (reference sequence). V gave up 5 bases and J gave up 3 bases, with 15 bases separating them. The DNA of the CDR3 is TGTGCCAGTAGTCGAGACCCTACCGTGACAGATACGCAGTATTTT. It yields the protein CASSRDPTVTDTQYF. Drawing the rest from reference TRBV19 and TRBJ2-3, the complete variable domain is DGGITQSPKYLFRKEGQNVTLSCEQNLNHDAMYWYRQDPGQGLRLIYYSQIVNDFQKGDIAEGYSVSREKKESFPLTVTSAQKNPTAFYLCASSRDPTVTDTQYFGPGTRLTVL.

A few counts support this clone. V and J are TRBV9 and TRBJ2-1, with 9 bases identical to TRBD2. The CDR3 is 15 residues long. V shed 3 bases, J shed 7 bases, and the junction held 8 bases outside the gene matches. CDR1 is SGDLS and CDR2 is YYNGEE in the germline V gene. The CDR3, as DNA: TGTGCCAGCAGCGAAAGCGGGGGGCTACCAAATGAGCAGTTCTTC. Translating gives CASSESGGLPNEQFF.